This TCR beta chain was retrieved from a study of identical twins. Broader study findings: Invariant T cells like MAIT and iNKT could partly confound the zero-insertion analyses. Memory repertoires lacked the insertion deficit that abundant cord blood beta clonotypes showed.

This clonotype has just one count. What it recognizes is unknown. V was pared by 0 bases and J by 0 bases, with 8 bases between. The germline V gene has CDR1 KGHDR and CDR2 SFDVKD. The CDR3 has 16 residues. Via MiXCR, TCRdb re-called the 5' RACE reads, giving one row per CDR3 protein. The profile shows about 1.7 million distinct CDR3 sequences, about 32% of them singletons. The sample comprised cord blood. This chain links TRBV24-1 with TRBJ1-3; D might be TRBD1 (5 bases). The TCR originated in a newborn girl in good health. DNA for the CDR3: TGTGCCACCAGTGATTTGGACAGACGCTCTGGAAACACCATATATTTT. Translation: CATSDLDRRSGNTIYF.